The next 27 T cell receptor beta chains were all read from a single sample in a study of T cells after yellow fever vaccination (dated by TCRdb to the late 2010s). The library was built by means of 5' RACE. Instrument on record: Illumina HiSeq 2500. TCRdb's own reprocessing of the public reads used fastp at Q25 and MiXCR and kept productive beta chains. Identical CDR3 proteins give one entry, which carries the most common genes and DNA. The sample table records about 320,000 distinct CDR3 sequences; around 6.8% of these occur just once. In total, the top ten clones hold 15% to 20% of the sample. The treatment or condition label on this specimen signifies: live attenuated yellow fever vaccine strain. Sequencing used PBMCs, obtained roughly 46 days after the first yellow fever vaccination. The receptors were gathered from a man younger than 35 who received the YFV17D yellow fever vaccine.

The V and J genes are TRBV6-1 and TRBJ1-1, with D maybe TRBD1 (5 bases). V lost 7 bases and J 4 bases, leaving 19 bases between the germline ends. CDR1 is MNHNS, CDR2 SASEGT, per germline. The CDR3 runs 15 residues. The CDR3 sequence: CASKTSRRQPTEAFF. The CDR3 DNA reads as TGTGCCAGCAAGACCAGTCGGCGACAGCCCACTGAAGCTTTCTTT.

This rearrangement joins TRBV7-2 to TRBJ1-1; D is perhaps TRBD1 (6 bases). Germline V gene sequence: CDR1 SGHTA, CDR2 FQGNSA. V lost 7 bases, J lost 4 bases, and 16 bases lay in between. This CDR3 comprises 14 residues. The CDR3 DNA reads TGTGCCAGCACCCCGGGTCCGGGGGCCACTGAAGCTTTCTTT. Its protein product is CASTPGPGATEAFF.

This rearrangement joins TRBV3-1 to TRBJ2-5; D is possibly TRBD2 (5 bases). CDR1 LGHDT and CDR2 YNNKEL come from the germline V gene (reference sequence). The V gene lost 7 bases and the J gene lost 0 bases, with 12 bases spanning the gap. CDR3 length: 14 residues. CDR3 bases: TGTGCCAGCATCAGGAGCGGTTACCAAGAGACCCAGTACTTC. Its translation: CASIRSGYQETQYF.

This clonotype was seen only a few times. V usage is TRBV6-5 and J usage is TRBJ2-7, with D maybe TRBD1 (6 bases). This CDR3 spans 14 amino acids. Germline-derived CDR1 and CDR2 are MNHEY and SVGAGI. Trimming removed 2 bases from V and 5 bases from J, with 13 bases in between. In DNA, the CDR3 is TGTGCCAGCAGTTACCTTATGGGGGCGGACGAGCAGTACTTC. Encoded protein: CASSYLMGADEQYF.

The rearrangement links TRBV7-2 to TRBJ2-3; unclear D gene. CDR3 size: 15 residues. Germline CDR1 and CDR2: SGHTA and FQGNSA. V lost 3 bases to trimming and J lost 3 bases, with 13 bases between them. The CDR3 coding sequence is TGTGCCAGCAGCTTGTTCCTCATTGGAACAGATACGCAGTATTTT. Translation: CASSLFLIGTDTQYF.

This clonotype was counted between two and nine times. The chain has TRBV7-2 and TRBJ2-7, with D possibly TRBD2 on 7 matching bases. Per germline, CDR1 SGHTA and CDR2 FQGNSA. Trimming removed 1 base from V and 3 bases from J, with 13 bases in between. The CDR3 sequence is 15 residues long. CDR3 DNA: TGTGCCAGCAGCTTAGGCGGGGGCCTAGGCTACGAGCAGTACTTC. Its translation: CASSLGGGLGYEQYF.

Ten or more counts support this clonotype. The chain employs TRBV18 and TRBJ2-5; TRBD2 matches 10 bases. Germline CDR1 is KGHSH and CDR2 is LQKENI. The CDR3 spans 14 residues. Trimming at V came to 4 bases and at J to 5 bases, leaving 4 bases not matched to a gene. The CDR3 region is CASSQLAGMETQYF. In DNA, the CDR3 is TGTGCCAGCTCACAACTAGCGGGGATGGAGACCCAGTACTTC.

The chain links TRBV6-2 or TRBV6-3 to TRBJ2-7; TRBD2 aligns across 11 bases. CDR3 length equals 15 residues. The ends lost 4 bases at V and 0 bases at J; junction bases unmatched: 2. Per the germline V gene, CDR1 is MNHEY and CDR2 is SVGEGT. The CDR3 DNA is TGTGCCAGCAGTTCTAGCGGGGGGAACTCCTACGAGCAGTACTTC. Amino acid sequence: CASSSSGGNSYEQYF.

The chain is built from TRBV20-1 and TRBJ2-5; D is undetermined. Germline CDR1 reads DFQATT; CDR2 reads SNEGSKA (reference sequence). This CDR3 has 11 residues. Trimming took off 0 bases at V and 2 bases at J, with 1 base between the two ends. The CDR3 protein is CSARDQETQYF. Written as DNA, the CDR3 is TGCAGTGCTAGAGATCAAGAGACCCAGTACTTC.

This chain uses TRBV5-1 with TRBJ2-1; 7 bases map to TRBD1. The germline V gene encodes CDR1 SGHRS and CDR2 YFSETQ. This CDR3 spans 14 amino acids. V dropped 0 bases and J dropped 6; count of bases not matched to a gene: 3. The CDR3 sequence: CASSLGAGGNEQFF. The CDR3 coding sequence is TGCGCCAGCAGCTTGGGCGCAGGGGGCAATGAGCAGTTCTTC.

This CDR3 reads CASSLDSGVETQYF. CDR3 bases: TGTGCCAGCAGCTTGGATAGCGGGGTAGAGACCCAGTACTTC. The genes are TRBV7-2 and TRBJ2-5; 8 nucleotides agree with TRBD2. J lost 4 bases, V lost 3 bases, and 4 bases had no gene match. The CDR3 is 14 amino acids. Germline values: CDR1 SGHTA, CDR2 FQGNSA.

Note on this clonotype: Germline and junction disagree at one end, which may indicate a read error. This chain joins TRBV5-5 and TRBJ1-5; weak D call: TRBD1 (5 bases). This CDR3 has 17 residues. Germline values: CDR1 SGHKS, CDR2 YYEKEE (reference sequence). The DNA of the CDR3 is TGTGCCAGCAGCTTGTGGAGGGGCGGTTTAAACGATCAGCCACAGCATTTT. This codes for CASSLWRGGLNDQPQHF.

Only a few counts were recorded for this clonotype. This chain links TRBV7-2 with TRBJ1-2, with D perhaps TRBD1 (5 bases). Trimming shortened V by 5 bases and J by 5 bases, and 15 bases separated the two germline ends. Germline CDR1 SGHTA, CDR2 FQGNSA. The CDR3 is made up of 14 amino acids. The CDR3 DNA follows: TGTGCCAGCAGCCCCATAACAGGAGTTTATGGCTACACCTTC. Its translation is CASSPITGVYGYTF.

This clonotype was recorded at least ten times. The CDR3 loop reads CASSRAPGLAGDYTGELFF. The CDR3 DNA sequence: TGCGCCAGCAGCCGGGCCCCCGGGCTAGCGGGGGACTACACCGGGGAGCTGTTTTTT. The J gene is TRBJ2-2, the V gene TRBV4-1, with 10 bases aligning to TRBD2. Germline V CDR1 and CDR2: MGHRA, YSYEKL. The J segment lost 3 bases and the V segment lost 4 bases, leaving 14 bases of the junction unmatched. The CDR3 loop spans 19 amino acids.

This clonotype came up many times. V and J are TRBV5-4 and TRBJ2-2; unclear D gene. Deletions cut 4 bases from V and 3 bases from J, with 4 bases between. Germline CDR1 and CDR2: SGHNT and YYREEE (reference sequence). The CDR3 is 12 residues long. The CDR3 region is CASSLHTGELFF. DNA of the CDR3: TGTGCCAGCAGCCTCCACACCGGGGAGCTGTTTTTT.

This clonotype was observed a handful of times. This chain links TRBV18 with TRBJ2-7; 10 bases are shared with TRBD2. Germline-derived CDR1 and CDR2 are KGHSH and LQKENI. This CDR3 contains 16 residues. Trimming removed 3 bases from V and 11 bases from J; junction bases left unmatched: 16. In DNA form, the CDR3 reads TGTGCCAGCTCACCTCCGGTGGGTACTAGCGGGGAACAGAAGTACGTC. Its translation: CASSPPVGTSGEQKYV.

J is TRBJ2-3 and V is TRBV28, with D possibly being TRBD2 (5 bases). CDR1 is MDHEN, CDR2 SYDVKM, per germline. V dropped 6 bases and J dropped 1 base, with 14 bases sitting between them. This CDR3 spans 15 amino acids. This chain's CDR3 is CASSKASIRTDTQYF. The CDR3 bases are TGTGCCAGCAGCAAAGCTAGCATTCGCACAGATACGCAGTATTTT. The entire variable domain, with the rest obtained from reference TRBV28 and TRBJ2-3, is as follows: DVKVTQSSRYLVKRTGEKVFLECVQDMDHENMFWYRQDPGLGLRLIYFSYDVKMKEKGDIPEGYSVSREKKERFSLILESASTNQTSMYLCASSKASIRTDTQYFGPGTRLTVL.

The chain combines TRBV7-9 with TRBJ1-1, with a possible D match to TRBD1 (5 bases). Germline-derived CDR1 and CDR2 are SEHNR and FQNEAQ (reference sequence). The CDR3 loop spans 14 amino acids. Trimming cost V 1 base and J 3 bases, with 9 bases left between them. The CDR3 DNA sequence: TGTGCCAGCAGCTTAGAACCCAGGGACACTGAAGCTTTCTTT. Translated, it gives CASSLEPRDTEAFF. Full variable domain (rest looked up from reference TRBV7-9 and TRBJ1-1): DTGVSQNPRHKITKRGQNVTFRCDPISEHNRLYWYRQTLGQGPEFLTYFQNEAQLEKSRLLSDRFSAERPKGSFSTLEIQRTEQGDSAMYLCASSLEPRDTEAFFGQGTRLTVV.

This clonotype has more than one count but fewer than ten. This chain uses TRBV4-2 with TRBJ2-7, with 9 bases identical to TRBD2. V was clipped by 1 base and J by 0 bases; unmatched bases: 7. Germline CDR1 reads LGHNA; CDR2 reads YNFKEQ. The CDR3 is 17 amino acids. The chain's CDR3 is CASSQAPLAGSSYEQYF. The CDR3 DNA sequence: TGTGCCAGCAGCCAAGCCCCACTAGCGGGTAGCTCCTACGAGCAGTACTTC.

Many counts were recorded for this clonotype. This rearrangement joins TRBV7-9 to TRBJ2-3, with D maybe TRBD2 (7 bases). Germline V gives CDR1 SEHNR, CDR2 FQNEAQ (reference sequence). The CDR3 sequence is 16 residues long. The V end lost 5 bases, the J end lost 5 bases, and 20 bases lay between the germline ends. The CDR3 DNA sequence: TGTGCCAGCAGCACCAATCGGGGGGCCGGGGGAGATACGCAGTATTTT. Its translation is CASSTNRGAGGDTQYF. The full variable domain, with the rest looked up from reference TRBV7-9 and TRBJ2-3, is DTGVSQNPRHKITKRGQNVTFRCDPISEHNRLYWYRQTLGQGPEFLTYFQNEAQLEKSRLLSDRFSAERPKGSFSTLEIQRTEQGDSAMYLCASSTNRGAGGDTQYFGPGTRLTVL.

V gene TRBV6-5 combines with J gene TRBJ1-2; D is perhaps TRBD1 (5 bases). Germline CDR1 MNHEY, CDR2 SVGAGI. There are 17 residues in the CDR3. V shed 2 bases and J shed 1 base, with 17 bases lying between them. CDR3 DNA: TGTGCCAGCAGTTACCGACAGCAACCTCCAATTAACTATGGCTACACCTTC. Amino acids: CASSYRQQPPINYGYTF.

V gene TRBV20-1 combines with J gene TRBJ1-5; possible D gene TRBD1, 6 bases. The CDR3 loop spans 13 amino acids. Germline V lookup: CDR1 DFQATT, CDR2 SNEGSKA (reference sequence). V dropped 2 bases and J dropped 7 bases, with 12 bases sitting between them. This chain's CDR3 is CSARLRGAQPQHF. The CDR3 region has the DNA TGCAGTGCTAGACTACGGGGGGCGCAGCCCCAGCATTTT.

The CDR3, as DNA: TGCGCCAGCAGTCGGGACAGTTTAAGCTCACCCCTCCACTTT. It translates to CASSRDSLSSPLHF. The genes are TRBV5-1 and TRBJ1-6, with TRBD1 identical over 7 bases. CDR3 length equals 14 residues. The junction had 9 bases not matched to a gene; V was cut back by 5 bases and J by 10 bases. Germline V gene sequence: CDR1 SGHRS, CDR2 YFSETQ.

This clonotype appeared a few times. This chain uses TRBV19 with TRBJ1-2; TRBD1 matches at 11 bases. Looked up from germline, CDR1 is LNHDA and CDR2 is SQIVND (reference sequence). The CDR3 spans 14 residues. The junction had 6 bases not matched to a gene; V was cut back by 8 bases and J by 4 bases. Here the CDR3 DNA reads TGTGCCAGTCAGCTGGACAGGGGGCCCTATGGCTACACCTTC. Its translation: CASQLDRGPYGYTF.

The rearrangement links TRBV4-3 to TRBJ1-5; no clear D. The V end was cut by 0 bases, the J end by 7 bases, with 10 bases between. From germline, CDR1 is LGHNA and CDR2 YSLEER. The CDR3 is 14 amino acids. The CDR3 region is CASSQDWGVQPQHF. In DNA form, the CDR3 reads TGCGCCAGCAGCCAAGATTGGGGAGTCCAGCCCCAGCATTTT.

The chain recombines TRBV29-1 with TRBJ2-7, with 8 bases that match TRBD1. The germline CDR1 and CDR2 sequences are SQVTM and ANQGSEA. CDR3 length: 11 amino acids. With V trimmed by 7 bases and J by 6 bases, 5 bases remained unmatched. CDR3 DNA: TGCAGCGCCGACAGGGGAGCCGAGCAGTACTTC. Its translation is CSADRGAEQYF.

This clonotype was found a few times. V and J are TRBV2 and TRBJ2-5, with 13 bases matching TRBD2. This CDR3 has 15 amino acids. Germline assignment: CDR1 SNHLY and CDR2 FYNNEI. With 4 bases clipped from V and 4 bases from J, the junction kept 3 bases outside the gene matches. The CDR3: CASSGRTSGGETQYF. CDR3 nucleotide sequence: TGTGCCAGCAGTGGACGGACTAGCGGGGGAGAGACCCAGTACTTC. Complete variable domain (other parts from reference TRBV2 and TRBJ2-5): EPEVTQTPSHQVTQMGQEVILRCVPISNHLYFYWYRQILGQKVEFLVSFYNNEISEKSEIFDDQFSVERPDGSNFTLKIRSTKLEDSAMYFCASSGRTSGGETQYFGPGTRLLVL.